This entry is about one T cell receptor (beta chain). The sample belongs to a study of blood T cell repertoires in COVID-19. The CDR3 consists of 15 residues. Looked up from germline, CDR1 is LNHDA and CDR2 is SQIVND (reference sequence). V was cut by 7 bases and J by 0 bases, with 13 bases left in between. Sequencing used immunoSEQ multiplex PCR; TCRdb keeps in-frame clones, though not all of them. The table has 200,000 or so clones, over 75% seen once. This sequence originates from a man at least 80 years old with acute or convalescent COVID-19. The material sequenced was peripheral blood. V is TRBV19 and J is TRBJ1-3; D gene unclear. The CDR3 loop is CASTPNSISGNTIYF. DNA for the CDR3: TGTGCCAGTACCCCCAACTCCATCTCTGGAAACACCATATATTTT. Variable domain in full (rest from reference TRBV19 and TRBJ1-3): DGGITQSPKYLFRKEGQNVTLSCEQNLNHDAMYWYRQDPGQGLRLIYYSQIVNDFQKGDIAEGYSVSREKKESFPLTVTSAQKNPTAFYLCASTPNSISGNTIYFGEGSWLTVV.